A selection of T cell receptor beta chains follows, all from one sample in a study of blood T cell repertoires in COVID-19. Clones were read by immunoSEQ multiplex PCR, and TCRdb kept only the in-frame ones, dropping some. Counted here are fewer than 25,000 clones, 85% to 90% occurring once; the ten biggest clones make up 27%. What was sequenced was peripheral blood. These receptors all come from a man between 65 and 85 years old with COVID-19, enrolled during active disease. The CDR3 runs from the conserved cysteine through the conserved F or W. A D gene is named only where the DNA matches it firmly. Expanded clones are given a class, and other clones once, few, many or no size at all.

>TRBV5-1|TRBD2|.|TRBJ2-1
TGCGCCAGCAGCTTGGACGGGGGGTCCTACAATGAGCAGTTCTTC
CASSLDGGSYNEQFF
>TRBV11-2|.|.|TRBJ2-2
TGTGCCAGCAGCCTTTTCATGGACCGCAGGGTAACCGGGGAGCTGTTTTTT
CASSLFMDRRVTGELFF
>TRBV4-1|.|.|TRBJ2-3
TGCGCCAGCAGCCAAGACGGGGGACCACTCGGGTATACGCAGTATTTT
CASSQDGGPLGYTQYF
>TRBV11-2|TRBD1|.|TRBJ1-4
TGTGCCAGCAGCTGGAGCGACAGGGAATATAATGAAAAACTGTTTTTT
CASSWSDREYNEKLFF
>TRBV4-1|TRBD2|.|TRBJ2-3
TGCGCCAGCAGCCAAAGACTAGCGGGAGGGCCCTCAGATACGCAGTATTTT
CASSQRLAGGPSDTQYF
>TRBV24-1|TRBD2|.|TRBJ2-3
TGTGCCACCAGTGATAGGGCTAGCGGGGGGGCCACAGATACGCAGTATTTT
CATSDRASGGATDTQYF
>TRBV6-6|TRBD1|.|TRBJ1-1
TGTGCCAGCAGTCGACAGGGTGGTCTCGGGAACACTGAAGCTTTCTTT
CASSRQGGLGNTEAFF
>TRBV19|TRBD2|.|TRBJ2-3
TGTGCCAGTAGCCGGACTAGCGGATTCACAGATACGCAGTATTTT
CASSRTSGFTDTQYF
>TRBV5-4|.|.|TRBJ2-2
TGTGCCAGCAGCTTGGCTGTCACCGGGGAGCTGTTTTTT
CASSLAVTGELFF
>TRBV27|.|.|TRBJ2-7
TGTGCCAGCAGTTTAGGACGGACAGCAACCTACGAGCAGTACTTC
CASSLGRTATYEQYF
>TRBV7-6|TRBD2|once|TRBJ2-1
TGTGCCAGCAGCTTAAATCCGGATAGCGGGATGTTACCTGAGCAGTTCTTC
CASSLNPDSGMLPEQFF
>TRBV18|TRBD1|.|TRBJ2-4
TGTGCCAGCTCAACCGGGACAGAAAACATTCAGTACTTC
CASSTGTENIQYF
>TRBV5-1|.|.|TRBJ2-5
TGCGCCAGCAGCTTGATCCGGGACCAAGAGACCCAGTACTTC
CASSLIRDQETQYF
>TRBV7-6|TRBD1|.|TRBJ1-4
TGTGCCAGCAGCTTGGGGACAGGGAAGGGTGAAAAACTGTTTTTT
CASSLGTGKGEKLFF
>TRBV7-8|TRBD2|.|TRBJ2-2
TGTGCCAGCAGCTTAGGTCTAGCGGGACTTAACACCGGGGAGCTGTTTTTT
CASSLGLAGLNTGELFF
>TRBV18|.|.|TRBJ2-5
TGTGCCAGCTCAGCTGACAACGTGGAGACCCAGTACTTC
CASSADNVETQYF
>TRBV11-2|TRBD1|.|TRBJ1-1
TGTGCCAGCAGGATGACAGGGTCCACTGAAGCTTTCTTT
CASRMTGSTEAFF
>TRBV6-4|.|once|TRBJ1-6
TGTGCCAGCAGTGACGAGGGAGGGGCTCTGCGTAATTCACCCCTCCACTTT
CASSDEGGALRNSPLHF
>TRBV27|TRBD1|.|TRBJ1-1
TGTGCCAGCAGTTCCGGGACAGCCACTGAAGCTTTCTTT
CASSSGTATEAFF
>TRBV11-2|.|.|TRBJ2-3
TGTGCCAGCAGCTTAGTATCCGATACGCAGTATTTT
CASSLVSDTQYF
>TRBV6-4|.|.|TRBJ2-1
TGTGCCAGCAGTGCCGTACAGTCGAGCTCCTACAATGAGCAGTTCTTC
CASSAVQSSSYNEQFF
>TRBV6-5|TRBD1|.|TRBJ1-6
TGTGCCAGCAGTCGGACAGGGTATTCACCCCTCCACTTT
CASSRTGYSPLHF
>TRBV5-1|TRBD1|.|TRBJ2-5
TGCGCCAGCAGCTTACAGGGGGCTACGGAGACCCAGTACTTC
CASSLQGATETQYF
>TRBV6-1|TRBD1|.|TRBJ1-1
TGTGCCAGCAGTGTATTTTCAGGGGGCACACTATCGAACACTGAAGCTTTCTTT
CASSVFSGGTLSNTEAFF
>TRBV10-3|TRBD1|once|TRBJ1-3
TGTGCCATCGGGACAGTGCCCTCTGGAAACACCATATATTTT
CAIGTVPSGNTIYF
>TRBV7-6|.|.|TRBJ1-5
TGTGCCAGCAGCTTAGTGCCGCTCGGGGGCAATCAGCCCCAGCATTTT
CASSLVPLGGNQPQHF
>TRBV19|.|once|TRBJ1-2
TGTGCCACCGGTGGCCGGGGCTATGGCTACACCTTC
CATGGRGYGYTF
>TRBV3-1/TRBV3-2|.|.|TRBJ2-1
TGTGCCAGCAGCAACGGACAGATGCTCATACATGGTGAGCAGTTCTTC
CASSNGQMLIHGEQFF
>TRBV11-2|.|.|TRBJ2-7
TGTGCCAGCAGCTTTCTCGCGGATTACGAGCAGTACTTC
CASSFLADYEQYF
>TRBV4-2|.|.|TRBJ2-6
TGTGCCAGCAGCCAACTGACAGGTGCTTCTGGGGCCAACGTCCTGACTTTC
CASSQLTGASGANVLTF
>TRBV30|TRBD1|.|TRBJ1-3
TGTGCCTCCGGACAGGGAAGAAACACCATATATTTT
CASGQGRNTIYF